This TCR beta chain was found in a study of T cell changes during pregnancy in multiple sclerosis. Assay used: immunoSEQ multiplex PCR; TCRdb lists only in-frame clones, some missing. The profile covers under 65,000 clones, with 93% appearing a single time and less than 5% taken by the ten largest. This sequence was found in a female donor with multiple sclerosis, enrolled in a pregnancy study. Sample: CD8+ T cells from peripheral blood mononuclear cells, taken in the second trimester of pregnancy.

In nucleotides, the CDR3 is TGTGCCAGTAGCGTGTGGGGGCCAGAGACTAACTATGGCTACACCTTC. It is translated as CASSVWGPETNYGYTF. V and J are TRBV19 and TRBJ1-2, with a weak D call TRBD1 (6 bases). V was shortened by 6 bases and J by 0 bases, with 17 bases between the two germline ends. The germline gives CDR1 LNHDA, CDR2 SQIVND (reference sequence). The CDR3 has 16 amino acids.